These 10 T cell receptor beta chains came from one sample sequenced in a study of OX40 agonist ivuxolimab in advanced cancers. Sequenced by immunoSEQ multiplex PCR; TCRdb stores in-frame clones only, minus some. The sample lists tens of thousands of clones, approximately 92% occurring once. The sequenced sample was CD4+ or CD8+ T cells sorted from blood, obtained in a trial of the OX40 agonist ivuxolimab. Receptors were obtained from an adult with an advanced solid tumor such as melanoma, head and neck, liver or kidney cancer.

This clone occurred once. The chain is built from TRBV5-8 and TRBJ1-1; no clear D gene. Trimming cost V 0 bases and J 0 bases, with 9 bases left between them. The CDR3 is 15 residues long. Germline assignment: CDR1 SGHTS and CDR2 YDEGEE. The CDR3 loop is CASSLDLFLNTEAFF. For the CDR3, the DNA is TGTGCCAGCAGCTTGGACCTCTTTTTGAACACTGAAGCTTTCTTT.

The chain has TRBV7-6 and TRBJ1-5, with D maybe TRBD1 (5 bases). With 5 bases removed from V and 3 bases from J, the gap between germline ends came to 8 bases. Germline V CDR1 and CDR2: SGHVS, FNYEAQ. There are 13 residues in the CDR3. The CDR3 sequence is CASSAGTNQPQHF. As DNA, the CDR3 is TGTGCCAGCAGCGCAGGGACCAATCAGCCCCAGCATTTT. The variable domain in full, completed from reference TRBV7-6 and TRBJ1-5, reads GAGVSQSPRYKVTKRGQDVALRCDPISGHVSLYWYRQALGQGPEFLTYFNYEAQQDKSGLPNDRFSAERPEGSISTLTIQRTEQRDSAMYRCASSAGTNQPQHFGDGTRLSIL.

This sequence joins TRBV30 and TRBJ2-1, with D possibly TRBD2 on 6 matching bases. The CDR3 is 14 amino acids. Germline assignment: CDR1 GTSNPN and CDR2 SVGIG (reference sequence). V lost 5 bases, J lost 2 bases, and 13 bases lay in between. The CDR3 coding sequence is TGTGCCTGGGGCGGAGGGAGTCCCTACAATGAGCAGTTCTTC. Amino acid sequence: CAWGGGSPYNEQFF.

V is TRBV7-2 and J is TRBJ2-3, with 11 nucleotides matching TRBD2. Germline V CDR1 and CDR2: SGHTA, FQGNSA. V lost 5 bases and J lost 3; bases outside the gene matches: 7. The CDR3 covers 16 residues. As DNA, the CDR3 is TGTGCCAGCAGCGAATTTAGCGGGGGGGAGACAGATACGCAGTATTTT. It encodes CASSEFSGGETDTQYF.

The genes are TRBV11-2 and TRBJ2-7; D is perhaps TRBD2 (7 bases). This CDR3 region has 14 residues. Germline-derived CDR1 and CDR2 are SGHAT and FQNNGV. Trimming shortened V by 8 bases and J by 6 bases, and 20 bases separated the two germline ends. The CDR3: CASRLGGQDREQYF. CDR3 bases: TGTGCCAGCCGACTGGGGGGGCAGGATCGCGAGCAGTACTTC.

The gene calls are TRBV4-1 and TRBJ2-5; 7 nucleotides agree with TRBD1. Germline CDR1 reads MGHRA; CDR2 reads YSYEKL. V shed 2 bases, J shed 10 bases, and the junction held 10 bases outside the gene matches. The CDR3 contains 14 residues. The chain's CDR3 is CASSQYLGQAGQYF. As DNA, the CDR3 is TGCGCCAGCAGCCAATACCTAGGACAGGCGGGCCAGTACTTC.

The V gene is TRBV27, the J gene TRBJ2-1; D possibly matches TRBD1 or TRBD2 (6 bases each). V was trimmed by 1 base and J by 4 bases, leaving 17 bases between them. Germline V gene sequence: CDR1 MNHEY, CDR2 SMNVEV (reference sequence). The length of the CDR3 is 17 residues. The DNA for the CDR3 is TGTGCCAGCAGTTTATTAGGGTTCGGGGGCGCTTACAATGAGCAGTTCTTC. Residues: CASSLLGFGGAYNEQFF.

In its sample, this clone was seen once. The rearrangement uses TRBV2 and TRBJ1-4; possibly TRBD1 for D (6 bases). Trimming pared 6 bases from V and 2 bases from J, leaving 10 bases between. Germline V gives CDR1 SNHLY, CDR2 FYNNEI. CDR3 length equals 14 residues. CDR3 DNA: TGTGCCAGCAGGAAACAGGGTACTAATGAAAAACTGTTTTTT. It yields the protein CASRKQGTNEKLFF.

The chain combines TRBV11-2 with TRBJ2-1; D ambiguous. The length of the CDR3 is 17 residues. Trimming left V 4 bases short and J 2 bases short, with 18 bases between. CDR1 is SGHAT, CDR2 FQNNGV, per germline. The CDR3: CASSYAFETSPYNEQFF. DNA for the CDR3: TGTGCCAGCAGCTACGCTTTTGAGACTTCTCCCTACAATGAGCAGTTCTTC.

This clone was picked up one time. The chain employs TRBV7-3 and TRBJ1-2; possibly TRBD1 for D (5 bases). Germline loops: CDR1 SGHTA, CDR2 FQGTGA. CDR3 length: 16 amino acids. V was cut by 6 bases and J by 0 bases, with 17 bases left in between. The CDR3 DNA sequence: TGTGCCAGCAGTCCAAGGACCAGGGATACTAACTATGGCTACACCTTC. It translates to CASSPRTRDTNYGYTF.